The 26 T cell receptor beta chains presented below share a single source sample, sequenced in a study of post-analysis software for immune sequencing data. Study-wide results and limits: Controls showed lower frequencies than patients for several TRBV segments, and TRBV5-6, TRBV5-1 and TRBV20-1 were among these.

Unique molecular identifiers were carried by the TCR beta cDNA libraries. One entry per CDR3 protein results from TCRdb running MiXCR on the PCR reads. Altogether about 770,000 distinct CDR3 sequences are present, roughly 50% being singletons, with the ten largest covering 4.9%. The antigens for these receptors are not known. The material sequenced was blood. The receptors shown here come from a girl between 10 and 17 years old with multiple sclerosis.

The CDR3 loop reads CASSTNPIYEQYF. The CDR3 coding sequence is TGTGCCAGCAGCACTAACCCCATCTACGAGCAGTACTTC. The chain carries TRBV7-9 and TRBJ2-7; unclear D gene. The CDR3 has 13 amino acids. Trimming removed 5 bases at V and 3 bases at J, with 11 bases between. The germline gives CDR1 SEHNR, CDR2 FQNEAQ (reference sequence).

This clonotype has more than one count but fewer than ten. This chain uses TRBV9 with TRBJ2-5, with D perhaps TRBD2 (7 bases). Trimming cost V 1 base and J 2 bases, with 15 bases left between them. Germline-derived CDR1 and CDR2 are SGDLS and YYNGEE. The CDR3 has 16 amino acids. The chain's CDR3 is CASSVPQGGGQETQYF. The DNA of the CDR3 is TGTGCCAGCAGCGTACCGCAGGGAGGGGGGCAAGAGACCCAGTACTTC.

This chain uses TRBV6-5 with TRBJ1-2; TRBD1 aligns across 9 bases. Germline-derived CDR1 and CDR2 are MNHEY and SVGAGI. The CDR3 is 14 residues long. V was pared by 5 bases and J by 6 bases, with 7 bases of the junction left unmatched. In DNA form, the CDR3 reads TGTGCCAGCAGTACTACAGGGGGCGGTAATGGCTACACCTTC. Protein sequence: CASSTTGGGNGYTF.

This sequence joins TRBV3-1 and TRBJ2-1; 9 bases agree with TRBD1. Germline V gene lookup returns CDR1 LGHDT and CDR2 YNNKEL (reference sequence). There are 15 residues in the CDR3. V shed 0 bases and J 11 bases; nucleotides not matched to a gene: 8. CDR3 in amino acids: CASSQDRQGVGKQFF. For the CDR3, the DNA is TGTGCCAGCAGCCAAGATCGACAGGGGGTCGGTAAGCAGTTCTTC.

The J gene is TRBJ1-2, the V gene TRBV5-5, with 11 positions matching TRBD1. With 1 base clipped from V and 3 bases from J, the junction kept 2 bases outside the gene matches. Germline CDR1 and CDR2: SGHKS and YYEKEE (reference sequence). This CDR3 has 15 amino acids. The CDR3 DNA reads TGTGCCAGCAGCTTGCAGGGACAGGGGGACTATGGCTACACCTTC. Translating it yields CASSLQGQGDYGYTF.

In its sample, this clonotype was seen once. The chain links TRBV24-1 to TRBJ2-1, with 7 bases matching TRBD2. With 3 bases clipped from V and 7 bases from J, the junction kept 8 bases outside the gene matches. This CDR3 region has 15 residues. Looked up from germline, CDR1 is KGHDR and CDR2 is SFDVKD. CDR3 amino acids: CATSDTSAPWNEQFF. CDR3 in DNA: TGTGCCACCAGTGATACTAGCGCCCCGTGGAATGAGCAGTTCTTC.

This clonotype turned up a few times. The rearrangement uses TRBV7-2 and TRBJ2-3; D not certain. This CDR3 has 12 residues. Germline V gene lookup returns CDR1 SGHTA and CDR2 FQGNSA. Trimming took 5 bases from V and 4 from J, leaving 7 bases between them. CDR3 DNA sequence: TGTGCCAGCAGCATACTCTCAGATACGCAGTATTTT. Translation gives CASSILSDTQYF.

This rearrangement joins TRBV18 to TRBJ2-7, with TRBD2 as a possible D gene (6 bases). The J call may be faulty, since TRBJ2-5 better matches the DNA end. Germline CDR1 KGHSH, CDR2 LQKENI. The CDR3 has 16 residues. The CDR3, as DNA: TGTGCCAGCTCACCGCGAATAGGAGGGAGTGAGGAGACCCAGTACTTC. Its protein product is CASSPRIGGSEETQYF.

This clonotype was picked up a small number of times. The rearrangement links TRBV12-3 or TRBV12-4 to TRBJ2-5; the match to TRBD2 covers 9 bases. TRBJ2-7 matches the DNA end more closely, so the J call is doubtful. This CDR3 spans 15 amino acids. CDR3 DNA: TGTGCCAGCAGTTTAGATAGCGGGAGTGGGTACGAGCAGTACTTC. Its protein product is CASSLDSGSGYEQYF.

This sequence joins TRBV4-2 and TRBJ2-7; D unresolved. Germline CDR1 and CDR2: LGHNA and YNFKEQ. V was trimmed by 4 bases and J by 4 bases, leaving 14 bases between them. CDR3 length: 14 residues. CDR3 sequence reads: CASSPGGGRYEQYF. In DNA form, the CDR3 reads TGTGCCAGCAGCCCCGGCGGTGGACGGTACGAGCAGTACTTC.

This clonotype has more than one count but fewer than ten. J is TRBJ2-5 and V is TRBV7-3; D might be TRBD2 (6 bases). CDR3 length: 15 residues. Germline lookup yields CDR1 SGHTA and CDR2 FQGTGA. V shed 2 bases and J shed 1 base, with 11 bases lying between them. The CDR3 spells CASSLGGALQETQYF. DNA for the CDR3: TGTGCCAGCAGCTTAGGCGGGGCCCTCCAAGAGACCCAGTACTTC. Together with reference TRBV7-3 and TRBJ2-5, the CDR3 gives the full variable domain: GAGVSQTPSNKVTEKGKYVELRCDPISGHTALYWYRQSLGQGPEFLIYFQGTGAADDSGLPNDRFFAVRPEGSVSTLKIQRTERGDSAVYLCASSLGGALQETQYFGPGTRLLVL.

This clonotype was detected a few times. This chain connects TRBV12-3 or TRBV12-4 to TRBJ2-3, with D possibly matching TRBD2 (7 bases). CDR3 size: 20 residues. V was shortened by 4 bases and J by 0 bases, with 26 bases between the two germline ends. This chain's CDR3 is CASSSRGGRASPTSTDTQYF. The CDR3 DNA follows: TGTGCCAGCAGTTCCAGGGGTGGGAGGGCCTCGCCTACTAGCACAGATACGCAGTATTTT.

The chain carries TRBV20-1 and TRBJ2-5; TRBD2 agrees at 10 bases. The trim removed 0 bases at V and 11 bases at J, leaving 12 bases unmatched. CDR1 is DFQATT and CDR2 is SNEGSKA in the germline V gene (reference sequence). The CDR3 is 15 amino acids. The CDR3 is CSARDLLAGKEEQYF. The CDR3 coding sequence is TGCAGTGCTAGAGATTTACTAGCGGGAAAGGAAGAGCAGTACTTC.

Comments on this clonotype: Sequence at one end of the junction differs from germline and may be a read error. DNA of the CDR3: TGTGCCAGCAGTTTACTACTAGCGGGAGCCAGCACAGATGCGCAGTATTTT. Its protein product is CASSLLLAGASTDAQYF. This chain uses TRBV12-3 or TRBV12-4 with TRBJ2-3; 11 nucleotides line up with TRBD2. The CDR3 is made up of 17 amino acids.

The chain employs TRBV7-2 and TRBJ2-1; D not resolved. In germline, CDR1 is SGHTA, CDR2 FQGNSA. The CDR3 is made up of 14 amino acids. The V and J ends lost 5 bases and 8 bases respectively, with 16 bases between them. The CDR3 nucleotides are TGTGCCAGCAGCCCCAGGATCGGTTTGGATGAGCAGTTCTTC. Translation gives CASSPRIGLDEQFF.

In its sample, this clonotype was seen a few times. V and J are TRBV11-3 and TRBJ2-5, with D perhaps matching TRBD1 (6 bases). CDR3 size: 15 residues. Looked up from germline, CDR1 is SGHNT and CDR2 is YENEEA. V dropped 4 bases and J dropped 1 base, with 13 bases sitting between them. In DNA form, the CDR3 reads TGTGCCAGCAGCTGGTACAGGGATGGCCAAGAGACCCAGTACTTC. Protein sequence: CASSWYRDGQETQYF.

The rearrangement links TRBV29-1 to TRBJ1-2; tentative D call: TRBD1 (5 bases). Trimming took 4 bases from V and 8 from J, leaving 14 bases between them. Germline lookup yields CDR1 SQVTM and CDR2 ANQGSEA. The CDR3 runs to 12 residues. CDR3 region: CSVGQGTAGYTF. CDR3 bases: TGCAGCGTTGGGCAGGGTACAGCCGGCTACACCTTC. Full variable domain (rest looked up from reference TRBV29-1 and TRBJ1-2): SAVISQKPSRDICQRGTSLTIQCQVDSQVTMMFWYRQQPGQSLTLIATANQGSEATYESGFVIDKFPISRPNLTFSTLTVSNMSPEDSSIYLCSVGQGTAGYTFGSGTRLTVV.

This clonotype has just a few counts. The V gene is TRBV29-1, the J gene TRBJ1-2; perhaps TRBD1 as D (5 bases). Trimming removed 4 bases from V and 8 bases from J, with 17 bases in between. The CDR3 runs 13 residues. Germline V CDR1 and CDR2: SQVTM, ANQGSEA. The DNA of the CDR3 is TGCAGCGTTGTTTCGTCCAGGGCGGGAGGCTACACCTTC. It translates to CSVVSSRAGGYTF.

This clonotype has just one count. The chain employs TRBV27 and TRBJ2-1, with a tentative D call TRBD2 (6 bases). The CDR3 length is 17 residues. Germline CDR1 MNHEY, CDR2 SMNVEV (reference sequence). Trimming took 0 bases from V and 9 from J, leaving 21 bases between them. The DNA of the CDR3 is TGTGCCAGCAGTTTATCGGGTTTGGGGACGCCCGGGGGTGAGCAGTTCTTC. Translation: CASSLSGLGTPGGEQFF.

The table lists this clonotype with a few counts. The chain couples TRBV13 to TRBJ1-1, with D unclear. The V end lost 5 bases, the J end lost 4 bases, and 11 bases lay between the germline ends. Germline CDR1 is PRHDT and CDR2 is FYEKMQ (reference sequence). The CDR3 length is 13 residues. The DNA for the CDR3 is TGTGCCAGCAGCCCAGACGGGAGCACTGAAGCTTTCTTT. It codes for CASSPDGSTEAFF.

This clonotype was observed a few times. The chain employs TRBV27 and TRBJ2-1, with 7 bases matching TRBD1. Unmatched junction bases numbered 3, after V lost 2 bases and J lost 2 bases. This CDR3 comprises 15 residues. The germline CDR1 and CDR2 sequences are MNHEY and SMNVEV (reference sequence). The CDR3 region has the DNA TGTGCCAGCAGTTTACAAGGGGGCCCCTACAATGAGCAGTTCTTC. Amino acids: CASSLQGGPYNEQFF.

The V gene is TRBV2, the J gene TRBJ1-1; 8 bases fit TRBD1. The germline gives CDR1 SNHLY, CDR2 FYNNEI. V shed 8 bases and J 12 bases; nucleotides not matched to a gene: 11. The CDR3 has 12 residues. CDR3 loop: CASELSGQASFF. CDR3 nucleotides: TGTGCCAGCGAGCTTTCGGGACAGGCATCTTTCTTT.

This clonotype was recorded many times. The gene calls are TRBV29-1 and TRBJ1-2, with D unresolved. Trimming removed 4 bases from V and 0 bases from J, with 9 bases in between. Germline loops: CDR1 SQVTM, CDR2 ANQGSEA. The CDR3 spans 13 residues. CDR3 DNA: TGCAGCGTTGGCACGGAGACTAACTATGGCTACACCTTC. Translating gives CSVGTETNYGYTF.

V and J are TRBV3-1 and TRBJ2-1, with D perhaps matching TRBD2 (6 bases). Germline V CDR1 and CDR2: LGHDT, YNNKEL (reference sequence). The CDR3 consists of 15 residues. V was trimmed by 6 bases and J by 5 bases, leaving 17 bases between them. The CDR3 DNA reads TGTGCCAGCAGTCCCGGGGTAGCGGCTGACAATGAGCAGTTCTTC. Protein product: CASSPGVAADNEQFF.

The genes are TRBV7-2 and TRBJ2-5; D unclear. Trimming took 2 bases from V and 1 from J, leaving 11 bases between them. Germline CDR1 reads SGHTA; CDR2 reads FQGNSA. The CDR3 runs to 15 residues. This chain's CDR3 is CASSLSFVFQETQYF. The CDR3 DNA sequence: TGTGCCAGCAGCTTATCATTTGTGTTCCAAGAGACCCAGTACTTC.

The J gene is TRBJ2-7, the V gene TRBV4-1; 7 nucleotides match TRBD2. This CDR3 is built from 16 residues. Germline CDR1 reads MGHRA; CDR2 reads YSYEKL. V dropped 0 bases and J dropped 2; count of bases not matched to a gene: 7. CDR3 sequence: CASSQDTGGLTYEQYF. CDR3 DNA: TGCGCCAGCAGCCAAGATACGGGGGGTCTAACCTACGAGCAGTACTTC.